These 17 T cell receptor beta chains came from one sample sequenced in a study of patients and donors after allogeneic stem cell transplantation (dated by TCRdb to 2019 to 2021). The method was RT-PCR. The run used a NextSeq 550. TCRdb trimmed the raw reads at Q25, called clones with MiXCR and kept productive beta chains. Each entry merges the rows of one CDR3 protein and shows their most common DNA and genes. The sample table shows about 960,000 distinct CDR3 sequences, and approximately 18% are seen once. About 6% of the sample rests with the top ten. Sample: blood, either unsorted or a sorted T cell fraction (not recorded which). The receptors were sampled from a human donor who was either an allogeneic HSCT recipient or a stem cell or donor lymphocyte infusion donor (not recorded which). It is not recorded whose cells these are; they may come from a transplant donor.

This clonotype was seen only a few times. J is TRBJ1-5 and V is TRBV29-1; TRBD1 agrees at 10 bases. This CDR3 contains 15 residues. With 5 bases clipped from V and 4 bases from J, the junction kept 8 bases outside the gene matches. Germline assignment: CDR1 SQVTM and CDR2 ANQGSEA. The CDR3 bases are TGCAGCGTTCGAGGACAGGGGGGGAAAAATCAGCCCCAGCATTTT. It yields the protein CSVRGQGGKNQPQHF.

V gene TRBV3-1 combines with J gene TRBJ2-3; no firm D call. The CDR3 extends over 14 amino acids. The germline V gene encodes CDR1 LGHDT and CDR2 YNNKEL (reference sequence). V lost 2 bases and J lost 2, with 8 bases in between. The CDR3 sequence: CASSQLATTDTQYF. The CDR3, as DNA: TGTGCCAGCAGCCAATTGGCGACCACAGATACGCAGTATTTT.

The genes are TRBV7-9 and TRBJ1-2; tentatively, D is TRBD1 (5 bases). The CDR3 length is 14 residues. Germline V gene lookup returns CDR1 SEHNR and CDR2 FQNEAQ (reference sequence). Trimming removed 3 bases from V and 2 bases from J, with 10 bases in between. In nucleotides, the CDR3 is TGTGCCAGCAGCTTTTTACGGGGCAACTATGGCTACACCTTC. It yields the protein CASSFLRGNYGYTF.

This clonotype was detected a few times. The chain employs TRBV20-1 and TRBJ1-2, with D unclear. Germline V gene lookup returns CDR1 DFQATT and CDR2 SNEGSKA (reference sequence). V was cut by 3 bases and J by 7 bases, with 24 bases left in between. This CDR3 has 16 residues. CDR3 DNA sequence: TGCAGTGCTAGTAGGGCTCAGGAGCCCCCAAGCCGTGGCTACACCTTC. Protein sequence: CSASRAQEPPSRGYTF.

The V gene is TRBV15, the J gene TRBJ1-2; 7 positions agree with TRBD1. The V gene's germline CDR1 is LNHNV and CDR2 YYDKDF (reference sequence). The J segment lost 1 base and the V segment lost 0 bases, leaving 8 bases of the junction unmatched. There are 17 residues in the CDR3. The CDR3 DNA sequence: TGTGCCACCAGCAGAGACTATGGACAGGTGATTAACTATGGCTACACCTTC. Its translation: CATSRDYGQVINYGYTF.

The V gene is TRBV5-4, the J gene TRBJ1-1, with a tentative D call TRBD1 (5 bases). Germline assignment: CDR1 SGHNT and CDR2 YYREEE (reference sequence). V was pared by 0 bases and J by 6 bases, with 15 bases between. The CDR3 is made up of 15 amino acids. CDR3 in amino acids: CASSLERGEVAEAFF. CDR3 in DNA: TGTGCCAGCAGCTTGGAACGGGGGGAAGTGGCTGAAGCTTTCTTT.

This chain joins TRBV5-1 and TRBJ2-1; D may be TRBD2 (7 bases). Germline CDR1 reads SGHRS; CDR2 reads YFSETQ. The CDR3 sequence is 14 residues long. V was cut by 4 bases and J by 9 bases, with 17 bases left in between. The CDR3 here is CASSNGGGGSEQFF. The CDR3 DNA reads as TGCGCCAGCAGCAACGGAGGGGGGGGCAGTGAGCAGTTCTTC.

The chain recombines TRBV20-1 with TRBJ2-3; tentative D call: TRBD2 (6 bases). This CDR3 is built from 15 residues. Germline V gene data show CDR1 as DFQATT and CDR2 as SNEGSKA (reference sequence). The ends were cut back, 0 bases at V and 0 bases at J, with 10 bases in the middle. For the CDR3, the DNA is TGCAGTGCTAGAGATCGGAGGGGCAGCACAGATACGCAGTATTTT. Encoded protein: CSARDRRGSTDTQYF.

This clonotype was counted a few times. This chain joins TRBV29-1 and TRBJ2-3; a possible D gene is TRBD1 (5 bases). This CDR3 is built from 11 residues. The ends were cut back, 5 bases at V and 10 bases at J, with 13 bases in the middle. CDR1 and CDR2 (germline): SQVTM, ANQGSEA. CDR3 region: CSVNHRTAQYF. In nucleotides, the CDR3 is TGCAGCGTTAATCACAGGACCGCGCAGTATTTT.

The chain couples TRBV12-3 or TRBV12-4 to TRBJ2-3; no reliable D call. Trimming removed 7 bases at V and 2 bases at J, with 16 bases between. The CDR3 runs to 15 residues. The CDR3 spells CASTPGDGHTDTQYF. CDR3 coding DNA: TGTGCCAGCACTCCTGGGGATGGCCACACAGATACGCAGTATTTT.

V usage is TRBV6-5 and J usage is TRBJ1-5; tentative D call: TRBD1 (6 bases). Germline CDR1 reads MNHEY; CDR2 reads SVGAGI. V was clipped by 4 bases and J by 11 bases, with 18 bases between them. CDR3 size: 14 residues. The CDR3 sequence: CASSSGQLRGAQHF. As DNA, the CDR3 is TGTGCCAGCAGTTCTGGACAGCTTCGCGGAGCCCAGCATTTT.

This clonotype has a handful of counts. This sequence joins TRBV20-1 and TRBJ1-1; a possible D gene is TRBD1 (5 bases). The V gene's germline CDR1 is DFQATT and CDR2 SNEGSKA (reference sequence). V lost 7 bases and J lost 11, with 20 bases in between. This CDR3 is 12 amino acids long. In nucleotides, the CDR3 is TGCAGTGTTACCACCGGGACGGCCTCGGCTTTCTTT. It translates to CSVTTGTASAFF.

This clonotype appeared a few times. CDR3 sequence (DNA): TGTGCCAGCAGCCAGCTACAGGGGAACTATGGCTACACCTTC. Amino acid sequence: CASSQLQGNYGYTF. The chain combines TRBV3-1 with TRBJ1-2, with 7 bases fitting TRBD1. CDR3 length: 14 amino acids. Looked up from germline, CDR1 is LGHDT and CDR2 is YNNKEL (reference sequence). V was clipped by 3 bases and J by 2 bases; unmatched bases: 3.

DNA for the CDR3: TGTGCCAGCAGCCCCCGAGGGTCAAGCTCCTACAATGAGCAGTTCTTC. Protein sequence: CASSPRGSSSYNEQFF. This sequence joins TRBV3-1 and TRBJ2-1; possibly TRBD2 for D (5 bases). In germline, CDR1 is LGHDT, CDR2 YNNKEL (reference sequence). The CDR3 covers 16 residues. The germline V and J ends were trimmed by 4 bases and 0 bases, with 13 bases remaining between them.

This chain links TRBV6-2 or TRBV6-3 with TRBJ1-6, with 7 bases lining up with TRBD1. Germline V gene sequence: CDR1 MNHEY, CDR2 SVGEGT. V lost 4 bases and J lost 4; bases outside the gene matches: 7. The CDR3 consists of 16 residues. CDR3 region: CASSSPGTAYNSPLHF. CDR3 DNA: TGTGCCAGCAGTTCTCCCGGGACAGCTTATAATTCACCCCTCCACTTT.

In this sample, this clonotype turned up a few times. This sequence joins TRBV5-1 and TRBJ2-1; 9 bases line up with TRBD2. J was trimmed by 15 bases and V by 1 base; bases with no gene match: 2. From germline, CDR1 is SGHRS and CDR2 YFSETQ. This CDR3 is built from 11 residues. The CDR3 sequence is CASSLMREGFF. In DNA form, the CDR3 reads TGCGCCAGCAGCTTGATGCGGGAGGGGTTCTTC.

CDR3 sequence: CASSIGQRSNQPQHF. In DNA form, the CDR3 reads TGTGCCAGTAGTATAGGACAGCGTAGCAATCAGCCCCAGCATTTT. The rearrangement joins TRBV19 to TRBJ1-5, with a tentative D call TRBD1 (5 bases). CDR1 and CDR2 from the germline V gene are LNHDA and SQIVND (reference sequence). The CDR3 covers 15 residues. Between the trimmed V and J ends, which lost 1 base and 0 bases, there was a span of 7 bases.